The present TCR beta chain was sequenced within a study of shared clonotypes between healthy human individuals. As to this clone: Its antigen is undetermined.

Findings and caveats of the study: It was anticipated that sequencing depth would influence how many clonotypes donors shared. Sorted-subset sequencing was shown by rarefaction to be incomplete despite large depth.

As defined, naive CD8 cells were CD45RO-negative and positively selected for CCR7, with terminally differentiated effector memory CD45RA+ cells excluded. Everyone who donated was a Caucasian adult who lived in Nashville, Tennessee. The input for sorted-subset replicate PCRs was around 0.2 ug DNA, 25,000 to 30,000 T cell genomes. Profiled with immunoSEQ multiplex PCR; TCRdb holds only in-frame clones, not every one. The repertoire consists of some 1,900,000 clones, with roughly 95% occurring once and the leading ten covering more than 0.9%. Input material: naive CD8+ T cells sorted from blood. The TCR was taken from a man aged 18 to 29 in good health.

The CDR3 spells CASSLDRGHGYTF. In DNA, the CDR3 is TGTGCCAGCAGCTTAGATAGGGGGCATGGCTACACCTTC. The V gene is TRBV7-9, the J gene TRBJ1-2; 7 bases fit TRBD1. The CDR3 has 13 residues. Germline CDR1 and CDR2: SEHNR and FQNEAQ (reference sequence). Trimming removed 1 base from V and 6 bases from J; junction bases left unmatched: 2.